This TCR beta chain was identified in a study of cytomegalovirus exposure and HLA in healthy donors (dated by TCRdb to 2016 to 2017). Broadly, across the study: According to an earlier analysis of 550 to 700 of the donors, roughly 180 million T cells yielded 100 million or so unique TCR beta sequences and roughly 280 Gb of sequence data. An early release that covered about 640 HLA-typed donors contained about 290 gigabases of sequencing data and tens of millions of unique TCR sequences. Among the roughly 400 genotyped donors, around 81% belonged to the genetic ancestry cluster associated with self-reported Caucasian donors. The study was designed to test whether signatures of past pathogen exposure could be identified by cataloging public T cell receptors. Using immunosequencing, the study profiled T cell repertoires from about 650 subjects and related those repertoires to cytomegalovirus serostatus. In addition to the first cohort of several hundred subjects, a separate validation cohort of 120 different subjects was used. The study combined high-throughput TCR immunosequencing, statistical association of individual TCRs with disease status, and machine learning to predict cytomegalovirus infection status. To study patterns of TCR occurrence, a later analysis re-analyzed previously published TCR beta repertoires from around 670 donors and added high-resolution HLA genotyping. In the later analysis, no new phenotypic data were used to find candidate immune exposures; instead, reliance was placed on TCR beta sequences and their occurrence across donors. An earlier analysis of about 600 of the donors used high-throughput TCR beta sequencing to judge whether each TCR beta V gene segment behaved as functional or pseudogenic. Donor age, sex, ethnicity and CMV serostatus were collected together with the repertoire data. A later genetic analysis used genome-wide SNP genotypes for about 55% of the 666 donors, treating that subset as a discovery cohort. All discovery cohort repertoires had been generated using a single sequencing platform. Class I and class II HLA loci were covered by the typing at four-digit resolution. Typing coverage differed by locus: A, B, C, DRB1 and DQB1 were typed in roughly 620-640 donors, DQA1 in about 560, DPA1 in around 580, and DPB1 in 400 to 490. Four or five DR-DQ haplotypes were handled as single units for association and clustering, since linkage in the cohort was strong. Across under 500 genotyped donors of the cohort, an average of approximately 200,000 unique TCR beta nucleotide sequences per donor were sequenced, and about a sixth of those sequences were non-productive. Study-wide conclusions, independent of this receptor: A later analysis found that most CMV-associated TCR beta chains appeared HLA-restricted, with HLA associations seemingly driven largely by CMV exposure. A group of highly shared sequence variants was considered likely to be a technical artifact of the sequencing pipeline. The authors suggested that the approach could potentially be generalized to other disease states and immunological phenotypes. A later analysis found that TCR association rates varied across HLA loci, with DRB1 alleles showing the most associated TCRs and HLA-C alleles the fewest. A further reported finding was that TCR beta sequences accurately predicted the HLA-A and HLA-B alleles for most subjects in the first cohort. In this cohort, only TCR beta chains were sequenced, and detectable features were limited by the absence of alpha or paired-chain data. Roughly uniform sequencing depth across donors was assumed in presence/absence analyses, although this assumption may not hold. Several of the top co-occurrence clusters appeared to be linked to parvovirus B19, influenza, CMV and Epstein-Barr virus, according to a later analysis. A later genetic analysis reported fewer N-insertions in productive TCRs among donors in an Asian-associated ancestry cluster than the roughly 670-donor mean. When HLA alleles, especially DR and DQ, strongly co-occurred, TCR associations were difficult to assign to individual alleles. Broadly in line with IMGT annotations, most TCR beta V segments showed up in productive rearrangements about 87% or about 30% of the time in an earlier analysis of about 500 of the donors. In a later analysis, HLA-associated TCR beta chains showed more clonal expansion and lower generation probabilities than non-associated chains that were equally common. The classifier was reported to diagnose cytomegalovirus status with high specificity and sensitivity in both the original and validation cohorts. HLA typing was unavailable for some donors at each locus, so association tests used only the typed subset. At a false discovery rate of 0.05, a later analysis linked around 17,000 TCR beta sequences to specific HLA alleles. The study gave a list of 150 to 200 TCR beta chains associated with cytomegalovirus. Because counts were too low, some 17 rarely observed V segments, including chromosome 9 orphons, were excluded from the earlier analysis of 587 of the donors. In a later genetic analysis, a missense DCLRE1C variant was associated with V-gene and J-gene trimming of TCR beta chains, and the association was replicated in an independent cohort. Most TCR sequences were observed very rarely across donors, whereas some public TCRs were present in many individuals. The 87-base-pair reads could not distinguish some IMGT-functional V segments, including TRBV6-2 and TRBV6-3, so those segments were excluded. CMV serostatus was the only immune exposure information available for the cohort. Linkage disequilibrium might explain the correlated functional status among segregating V segments, but an unknown experimental factor could not be excluded. A few of the identified cytomegalovirus-associated TCR beta chains were confirmed in vitro to be specific for cytomegalovirus antigens.

The cohort consisted of approximately 690 healthy bone marrow donors. Cohort members were all nominally healthy when sampled, although unrecorded immune exposures were likely present. The donor tested CMV seropositive and was one of the 289 seropositive cohort members. Every donor gave a peripheral blood sample, and the peripheral blood mononuclear cells from that sample were used for TCR beta sequencing. Genomic DNA extraction from the blood cell samples was performed with the Qiagen DNeasy Blood Extraction Kit. Receptor libraries were prepared by the immunoSEQ multiplex PCR assay. A mixture of 60 forward primers for TCR Vbeta segments and 13 reverse primers for TCR Jbeta segments was used in the multiplex PCR. Amplification of the CDR3 region of rearranged TCR beta genes was performed with a multiplex PCR assay on genomic DNA. The Illumina HiSeq System was used to sequence the amplified TCR beta libraries as 87-base-pair reads. As for the original processing: Across the 700 or so repertoires, a later analysis counted around 80 million unique TCR beta chains, roughly 11 million of which were shared by at least two donors. To remove PCR and sequencing errors, raw reads were error-corrected and collapsed into unique sequences using a nearest-neighbor algorithm that merged closely related sequences. To assign V, D and J gene segments, CDR3 sequences were aligned to IMGT reference sequences. For a sequence to be retained, a match of at least six nucleotides to both a V gene segment and a J gene segment was required. Rearrangements were called productive when the CDR3 lacked stop codons and stayed in frame with V and J; all others were non-productive. CDR3 was defined according to IMGT convention as the region running from the second conserved V-encoded cysteine to the conserved J-encoded phenylalanine. Sequences without an unambiguous match to a single V gene segment were excluded from the earlier analysis of several hundred of the donors. An earlier analysis of about 590 of the donors classified V segments as functional when productive rearrangements were above 56.7% and as segregating when the standard deviation between donors was above 5%. A statistical classification framework was built to diagnose cytomegalovirus status from the catalog of TCR beta chain sequences. V and J gene assignment, in a later analysis, came from comparing TCR nucleotide sequences with IMGT/GENE-DB human TR gene sequences. The TCRdist pipeline was used in a later analysis to assign CDR3 sequences and most-parsimonious VDJ recombination scenarios. In a later analysis, each TCR beta chain was defined by its CDR3 amino acid sequence together with its V-gene family, and reads lacking a unique V-gene family were excluded. As a way to deal with suspected cross-contamination and a sequencing artifact, a later analysis dropped 450 to 600 nucleotide sequences that were highly shared and had low generation probability. In a later analysis, a clonal expansion index for each public chain was calculated from normalized within-repertoire ranks of inferred template counts. In a later analysis, generation probabilities were computed with a VDJ recombination model fitted to out-of-frame rearrangements, and the resulting probabilities were checked against IGoR. Hypergeometric tests were used in a later analysis to score TCR-TCR, TCR-HLA and TCR-CMV co-occurrence, with a repertoire-size bias correction applied to the TCR pairs. A later analysis estimated false discovery rates by permuting HLA or CMV assignments 20 times. In a later analysis, co-occurring TCRs were grouped using DBSCAN, with TCRdist sequence similarity added in when clustering inside HLA-allele-positive subsets. Co-occurrence clustering excluded repertoires with fewer than 30,000 or more than 120,000 public chains, plus five with anomalous nucleotide sharing. The source is immuneACCESS, and TCRdb retained only in-frame sequences with V and J called. Part of the clones is not carried over; for the studies checked, unresolved V genes explain less than half of this, and the remainder is unexplained. That table furnishes V, J and clone size, whereas the DNA furnished D and trimming. The sample records about 100,000 clones, about 74% of which are singletons. The ten most abundant clones make up around 15% of the sample.

The CDR3 goes from the cysteine to the phenylalanine over 13 residues. Of the read, only the CDR3 DNA is kept; its 39 bases are in frame from base 1. Ends trimmed: V by 6 bases, J by 6 bases; bases unmatched to a gene: 5. In the germline V gene, CDR1 corresponds to SNHLY and CDR2 to FYNNEI. Notes on this clone: Its antigen remains undetermined. It has no much larger one-base neighbor in the sample; base qualities were not kept.

This TCR was recovered from a woman aged 40 to 50 in good health and CMV-seropositive. This chain is built from TRBV2 and TRBJ1-1; a stretch of 9 junction bases matches TRBD1. The sample consisted of PBMCs. At the DNA level, the sequence is TGTGCCAGCAGCGGACAGGGGAGGTCTGAAGCTTTCTTT. The translation is CASSGQGRSEAFF.